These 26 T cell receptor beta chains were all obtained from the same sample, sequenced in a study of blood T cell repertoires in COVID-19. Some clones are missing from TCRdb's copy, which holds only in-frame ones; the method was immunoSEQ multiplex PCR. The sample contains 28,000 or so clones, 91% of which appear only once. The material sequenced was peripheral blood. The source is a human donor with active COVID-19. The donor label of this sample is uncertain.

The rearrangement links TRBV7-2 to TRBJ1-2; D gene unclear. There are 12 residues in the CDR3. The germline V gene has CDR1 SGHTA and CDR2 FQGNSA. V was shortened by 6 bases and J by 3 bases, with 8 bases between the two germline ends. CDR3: CASREQYYGYTF. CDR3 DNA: TGTGCCAGCAGGGAACAGTACTATGGCTACACCTTC.

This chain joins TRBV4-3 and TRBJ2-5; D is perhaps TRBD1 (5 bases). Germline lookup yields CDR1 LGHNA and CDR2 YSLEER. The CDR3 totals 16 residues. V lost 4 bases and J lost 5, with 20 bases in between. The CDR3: CASSPQSPGFGETQYF. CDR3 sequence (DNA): TGCGCCAGCAGCCCCCAAAGTCCAGGGTTCGGGGAGACCCAGTACTTC.

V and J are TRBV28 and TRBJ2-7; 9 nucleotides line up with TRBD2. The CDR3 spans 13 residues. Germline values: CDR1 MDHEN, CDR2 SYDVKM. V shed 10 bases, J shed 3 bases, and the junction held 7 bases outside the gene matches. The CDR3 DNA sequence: TGTGCCATTACCGGGACTAGCAGCTACGAGCAGTACTTC. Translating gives CAITGTSSYEQYF.

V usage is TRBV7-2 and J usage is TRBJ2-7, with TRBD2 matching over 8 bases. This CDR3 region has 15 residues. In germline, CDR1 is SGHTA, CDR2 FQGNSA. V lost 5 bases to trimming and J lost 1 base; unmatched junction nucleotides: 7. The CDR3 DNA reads TGTGCCAGCAGCAAAGGATTAGCGGGGTCCTACGAGCAGTACTTC. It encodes CASSKGLAGSYEQYF.

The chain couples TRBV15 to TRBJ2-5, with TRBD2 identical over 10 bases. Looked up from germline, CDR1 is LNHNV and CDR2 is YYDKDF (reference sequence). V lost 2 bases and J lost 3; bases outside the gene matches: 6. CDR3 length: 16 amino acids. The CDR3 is CATSRRSGGAEETQYF. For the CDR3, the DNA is TGTGCCACCAGCAGACGGAGCGGGGGGGCCGAAGAGACCCAGTACTTC.

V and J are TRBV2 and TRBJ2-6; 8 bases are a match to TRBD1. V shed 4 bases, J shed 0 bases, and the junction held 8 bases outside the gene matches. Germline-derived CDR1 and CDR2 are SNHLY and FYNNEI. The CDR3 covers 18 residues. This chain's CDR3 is CASSGPQGVSSGANVLTF. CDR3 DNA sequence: TGTGCCAGCAGTGGACCACAGGGGGTCAGCTCTGGGGCCAACGTCCTGACTTTC.

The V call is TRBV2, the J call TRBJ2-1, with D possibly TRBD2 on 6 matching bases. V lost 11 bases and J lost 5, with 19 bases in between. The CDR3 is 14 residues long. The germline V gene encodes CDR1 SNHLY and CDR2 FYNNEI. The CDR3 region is CAVEEGTSNNEQFF. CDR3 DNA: TGTGCCGTAGAAGAAGGGACTTCTAACAATGAGCAGTTCTTC.

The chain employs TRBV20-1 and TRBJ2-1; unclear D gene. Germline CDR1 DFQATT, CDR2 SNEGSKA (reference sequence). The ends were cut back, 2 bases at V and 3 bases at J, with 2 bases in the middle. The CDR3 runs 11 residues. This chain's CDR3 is CSARLYNEQFF. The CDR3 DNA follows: TGCAGTGCTAGACTCTACAATGAGCAGTTCTTC.

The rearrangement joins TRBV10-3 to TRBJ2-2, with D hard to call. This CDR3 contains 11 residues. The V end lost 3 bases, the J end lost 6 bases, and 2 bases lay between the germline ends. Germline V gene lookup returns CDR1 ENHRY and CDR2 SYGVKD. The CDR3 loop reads CAISDSGELFF. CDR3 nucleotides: TGTGCCATCAGTGACTCCGGGGAGCTGTTTTTT.

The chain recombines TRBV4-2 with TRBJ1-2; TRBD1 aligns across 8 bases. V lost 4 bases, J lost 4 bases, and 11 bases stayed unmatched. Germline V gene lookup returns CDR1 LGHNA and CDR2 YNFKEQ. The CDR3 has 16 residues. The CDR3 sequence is CASSPTGQVGIYGYTF. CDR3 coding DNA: TGTGCCAGCAGCCCAACGGGACAGGTGGGGATCTATGGCTACACCTTC.

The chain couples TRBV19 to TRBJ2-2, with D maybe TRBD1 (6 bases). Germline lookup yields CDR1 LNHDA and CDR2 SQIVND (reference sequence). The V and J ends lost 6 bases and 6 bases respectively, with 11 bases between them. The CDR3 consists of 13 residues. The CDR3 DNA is TGTGCCAGTAGAACAGGGTTCCCCGGGGAGCTGTTTTTT. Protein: CASRTGFPGELFF.

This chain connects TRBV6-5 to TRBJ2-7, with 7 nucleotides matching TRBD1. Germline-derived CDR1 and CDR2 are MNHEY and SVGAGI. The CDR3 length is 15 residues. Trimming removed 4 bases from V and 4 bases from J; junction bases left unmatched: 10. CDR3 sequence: CASSLQGKVSYEQYF. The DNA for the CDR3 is TGTGCCAGCAGTTTACAGGGGAAGGTATCGTACGAGCAGTACTTC.

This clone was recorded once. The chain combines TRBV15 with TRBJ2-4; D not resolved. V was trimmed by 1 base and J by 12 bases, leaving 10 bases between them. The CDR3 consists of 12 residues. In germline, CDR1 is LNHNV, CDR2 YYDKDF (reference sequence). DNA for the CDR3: TGTGCCACCAGCAGAGGATTGGCTGCTCAGTACTTC. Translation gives CATSRGLAAQYF. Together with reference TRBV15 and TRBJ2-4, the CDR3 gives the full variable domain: DAMVIQNPRYQVTQFGKPVTLSCSQTLNHNVMYWYQQKSSQAPKLLFHYYDKDFNNEADTPDNFQSRRPNTSFCFLDIRSPGLGDTAMYLCATSRGLAAQYFGAGTRLSVL.

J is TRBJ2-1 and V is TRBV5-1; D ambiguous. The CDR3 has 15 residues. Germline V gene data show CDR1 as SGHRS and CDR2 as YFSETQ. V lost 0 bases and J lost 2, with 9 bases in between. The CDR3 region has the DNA TGCGCCAGCAGCTTGGCCGCAGACACCTACAATGAGCAGTTCTTC. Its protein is CASSLAADTYNEQFF.

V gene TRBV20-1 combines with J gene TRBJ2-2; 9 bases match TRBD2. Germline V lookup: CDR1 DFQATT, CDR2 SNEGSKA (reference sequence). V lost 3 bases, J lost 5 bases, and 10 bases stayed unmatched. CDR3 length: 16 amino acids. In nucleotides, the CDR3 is TGCAGTGCTAGTCCGCGGGGGGGCCCCAGGACCGGGGAGCTGTTTTTT. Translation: CSASPRGGPRTGELFF.

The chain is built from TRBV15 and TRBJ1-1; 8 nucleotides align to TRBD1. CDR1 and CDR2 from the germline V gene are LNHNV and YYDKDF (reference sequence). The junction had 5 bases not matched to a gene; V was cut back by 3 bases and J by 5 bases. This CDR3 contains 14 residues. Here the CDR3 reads CATSSTGGGTEAFF. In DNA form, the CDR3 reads TGTGCCACCAGCAGTACAGGGGGTGGGACTGAAGCTTTCTTT. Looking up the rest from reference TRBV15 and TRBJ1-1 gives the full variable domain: DAMVIQNPRYQVTQFGKPVTLSCSQTLNHNVMYWYQQKSSQAPKLLFHYYDKDFNNEADTPDNFQSRRPNTSFCFLDIRSPGLGDTAMYLCATSSTGGGTEAFFGQGTRLTVV.

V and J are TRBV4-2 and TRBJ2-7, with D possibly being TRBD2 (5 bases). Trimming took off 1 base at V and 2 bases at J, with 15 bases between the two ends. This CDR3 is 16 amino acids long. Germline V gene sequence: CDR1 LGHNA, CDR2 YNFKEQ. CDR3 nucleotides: TGTGCCAGCAGCCAAGCGTCCCCGGACTCCACCTACGAGCAGTACTTC. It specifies CASSQASPDSTYEQYF.

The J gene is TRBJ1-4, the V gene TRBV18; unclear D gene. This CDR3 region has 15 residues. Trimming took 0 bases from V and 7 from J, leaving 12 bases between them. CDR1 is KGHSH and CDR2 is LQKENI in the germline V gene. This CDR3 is CASSPPRPSGEKLFF. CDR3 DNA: TGTGCCAGCTCACCACCCCGACCAAGCGGTGAAAAACTGTTTTTT.

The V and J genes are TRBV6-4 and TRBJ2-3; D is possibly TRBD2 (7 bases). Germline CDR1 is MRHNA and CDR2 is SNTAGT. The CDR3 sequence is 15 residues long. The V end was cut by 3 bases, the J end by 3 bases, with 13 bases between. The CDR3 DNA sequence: TGTGCCAGCAGTGAGTCGGGGGGCAGGACAGATACGCAGTATTTT. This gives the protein CASSESGGRTDTQYF.

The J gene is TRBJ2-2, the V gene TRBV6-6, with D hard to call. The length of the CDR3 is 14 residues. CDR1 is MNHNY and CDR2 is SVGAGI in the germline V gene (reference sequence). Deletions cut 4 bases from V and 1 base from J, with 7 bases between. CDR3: CASSSSMNTGELFF. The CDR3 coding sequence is TGTGCCAGCAGTTCTAGTATGAACACCGGGGAGCTGTTTTTT.

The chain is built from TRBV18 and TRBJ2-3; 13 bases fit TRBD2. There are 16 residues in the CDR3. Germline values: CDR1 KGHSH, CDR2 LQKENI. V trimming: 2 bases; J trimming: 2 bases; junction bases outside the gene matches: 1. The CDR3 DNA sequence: TGTGCCAGCTCACCAGGGACTAGCGGGGTCACAGATACGCAGTATTTT. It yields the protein CASSPGTSGVTDTQYF.

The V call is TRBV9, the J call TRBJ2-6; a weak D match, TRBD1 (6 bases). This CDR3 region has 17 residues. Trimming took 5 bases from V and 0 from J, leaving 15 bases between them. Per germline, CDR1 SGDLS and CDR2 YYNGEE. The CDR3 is CASSPTGTHSGANVLTF. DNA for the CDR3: TGTGCCAGCAGTCCCACCGGGACACACTCTGGGGCCAACGTCCTGACTTTC.

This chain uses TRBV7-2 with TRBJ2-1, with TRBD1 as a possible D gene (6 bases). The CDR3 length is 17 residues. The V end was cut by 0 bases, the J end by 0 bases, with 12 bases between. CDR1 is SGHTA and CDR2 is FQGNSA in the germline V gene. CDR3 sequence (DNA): TGTGCCAGCAGCTTAGCGCCGGGGACATTCTCCTACAATGAGCAGTTCTTC. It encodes CASSLAPGTFSYNEQFF.

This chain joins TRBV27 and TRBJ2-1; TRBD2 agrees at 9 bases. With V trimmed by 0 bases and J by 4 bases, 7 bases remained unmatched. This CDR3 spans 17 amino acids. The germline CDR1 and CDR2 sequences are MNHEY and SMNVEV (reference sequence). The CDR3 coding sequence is TGTGCCAGCAGTTTATCGGGACTAGCCCCTTTGTACAATGAGCAGTTCTTC. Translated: CASSLSGLAPLYNEQFF.

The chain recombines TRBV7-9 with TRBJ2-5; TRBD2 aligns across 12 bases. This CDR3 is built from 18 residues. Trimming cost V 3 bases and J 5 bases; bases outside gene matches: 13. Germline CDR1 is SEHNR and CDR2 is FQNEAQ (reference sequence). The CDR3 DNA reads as TGTGCCAGCAGCTTGGATTATAGACTAGCGGGGGCCCGGGAGACCCAGTACTTC. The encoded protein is CASSLDYRLAGARETQYF.

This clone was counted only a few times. The CDR3 is CAISEGGGGQPQHF. The DNA for the CDR3 is TGTGCCATCAGTGAGGGGGGGGGCGGTCAGCCCCAGCATTTT. The chain joins TRBV10-3 to TRBJ1-5, with D tentatively TRBD1 (6 bases). V was trimmed by 2 bases and J by 6 bases, leaving 11 bases between them. Germline loops: CDR1 ENHRY, CDR2 SYGVKD. The CDR3 sequence is 14 residues long.